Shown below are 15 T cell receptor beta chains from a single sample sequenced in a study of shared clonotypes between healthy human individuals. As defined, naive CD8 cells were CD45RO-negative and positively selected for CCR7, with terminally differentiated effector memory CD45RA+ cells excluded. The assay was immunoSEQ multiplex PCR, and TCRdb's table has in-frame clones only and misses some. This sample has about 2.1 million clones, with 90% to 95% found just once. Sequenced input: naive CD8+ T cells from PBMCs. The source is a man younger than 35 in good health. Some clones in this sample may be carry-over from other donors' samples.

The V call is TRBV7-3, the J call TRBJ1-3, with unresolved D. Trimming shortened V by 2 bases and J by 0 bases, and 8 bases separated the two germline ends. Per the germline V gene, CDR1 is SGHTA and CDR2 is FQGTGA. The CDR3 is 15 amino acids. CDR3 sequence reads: CASSLASSSGNTIYF. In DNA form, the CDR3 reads TGTGCCAGCAGCTTAGCCAGCTCCTCTGGAAACACCATATATTTT.

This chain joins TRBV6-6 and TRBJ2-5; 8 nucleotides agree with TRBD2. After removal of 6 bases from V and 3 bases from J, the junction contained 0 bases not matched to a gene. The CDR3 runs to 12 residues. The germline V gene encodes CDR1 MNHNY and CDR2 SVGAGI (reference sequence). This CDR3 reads CASSGREETQYF. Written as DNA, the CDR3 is TGTGCCAGCAGCGGGAGGGAAGAGACCCAGTACTTC.

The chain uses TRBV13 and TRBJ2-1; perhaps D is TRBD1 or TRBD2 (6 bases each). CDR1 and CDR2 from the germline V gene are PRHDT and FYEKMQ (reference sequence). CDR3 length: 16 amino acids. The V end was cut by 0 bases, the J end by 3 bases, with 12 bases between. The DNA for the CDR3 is TGTGCCAGCAGCTTAGGAGGGGGGCGAGTCTACAATGAGCAGTTCTTC. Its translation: CASSLGGGRVYNEQFF.

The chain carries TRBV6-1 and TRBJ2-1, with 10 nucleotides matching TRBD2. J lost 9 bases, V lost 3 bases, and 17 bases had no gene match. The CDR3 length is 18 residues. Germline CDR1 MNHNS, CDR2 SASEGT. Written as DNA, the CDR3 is TGTGCCAGCAGTGAGAAAGGTCTAGCGGGAGATGTTAGTCCTGAGCAGTTCTTC. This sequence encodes CASSEKGLAGDVSPEQFF.

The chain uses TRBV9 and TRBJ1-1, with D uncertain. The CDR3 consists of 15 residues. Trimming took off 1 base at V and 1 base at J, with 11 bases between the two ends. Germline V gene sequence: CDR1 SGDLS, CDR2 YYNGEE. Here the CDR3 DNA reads TGTGCCAGCAGCGTAACCCGAGAGGCGAACACTGAAGCTTTCTTT. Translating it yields CASSVTREANTEAFF.

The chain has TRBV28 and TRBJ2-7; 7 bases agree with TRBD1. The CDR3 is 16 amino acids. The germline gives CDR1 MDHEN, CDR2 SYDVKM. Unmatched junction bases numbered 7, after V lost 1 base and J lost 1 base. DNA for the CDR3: TGTGCCAGCAGTTTATTGGCAGGGGGTTTATCCTACGAGCAGTACTTC. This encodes CASSLLAGGLSYEQYF.

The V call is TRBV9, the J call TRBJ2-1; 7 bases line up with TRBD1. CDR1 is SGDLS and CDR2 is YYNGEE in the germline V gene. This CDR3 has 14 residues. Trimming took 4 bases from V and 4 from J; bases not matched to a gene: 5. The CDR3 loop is CASSPPGQYNEQFF. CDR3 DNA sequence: TGTGCCAGCAGCCCGCCGGGACAGTACAATGAGCAGTTCTTC.

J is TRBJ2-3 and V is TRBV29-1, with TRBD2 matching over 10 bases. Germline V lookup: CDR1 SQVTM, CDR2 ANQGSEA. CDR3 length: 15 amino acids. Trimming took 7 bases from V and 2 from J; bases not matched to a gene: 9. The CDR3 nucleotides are TGCAGCGGAAAGCGGACTAGCGGTTTCACAGATACGCAGTATTTT. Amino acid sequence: CSGKRTSGFTDTQYF.

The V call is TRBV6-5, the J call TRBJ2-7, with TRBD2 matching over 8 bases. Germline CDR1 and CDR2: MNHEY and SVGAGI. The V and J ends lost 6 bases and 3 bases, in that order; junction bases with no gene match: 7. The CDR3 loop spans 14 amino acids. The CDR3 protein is CASRPLSGSYEQYF. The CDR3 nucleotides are TGTGCCAGCAGGCCACTAAGCGGGAGCTACGAGCAGTACTTC.

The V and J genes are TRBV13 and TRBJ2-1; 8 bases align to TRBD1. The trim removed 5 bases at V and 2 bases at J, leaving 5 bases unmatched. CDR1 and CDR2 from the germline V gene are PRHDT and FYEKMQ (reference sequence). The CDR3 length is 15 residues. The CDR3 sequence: CASSRDRGAYNEQFF. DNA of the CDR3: TGTGCCAGCAGCCGAGACAGGGGCGCCTACAATGAGCAGTTCTTC.

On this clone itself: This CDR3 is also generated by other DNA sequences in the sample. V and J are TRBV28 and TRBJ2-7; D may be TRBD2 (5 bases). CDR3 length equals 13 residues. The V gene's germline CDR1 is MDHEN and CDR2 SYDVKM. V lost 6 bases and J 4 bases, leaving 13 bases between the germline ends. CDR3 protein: CASSSGREYEQYF. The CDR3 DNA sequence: TGTGCCAGCAGCTCCGGACGGGAATACGAGCAGTACTTC.

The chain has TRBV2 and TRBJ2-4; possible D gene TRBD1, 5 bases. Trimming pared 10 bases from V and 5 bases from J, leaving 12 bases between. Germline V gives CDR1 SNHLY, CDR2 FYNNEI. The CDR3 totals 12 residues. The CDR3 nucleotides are TGTGCCACCTATCTACAGGAAAACATTCAGTACTTC. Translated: CATYLQENIQYF.

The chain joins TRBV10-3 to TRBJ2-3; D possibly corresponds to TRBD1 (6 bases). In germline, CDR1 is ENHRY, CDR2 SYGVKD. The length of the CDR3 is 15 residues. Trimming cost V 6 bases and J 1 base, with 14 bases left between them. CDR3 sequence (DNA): TGTGCCATCAGGGATGTACAGGGACGCACAGATACGCAGTATTTT. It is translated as CAIRDVQGRTDTQYF.

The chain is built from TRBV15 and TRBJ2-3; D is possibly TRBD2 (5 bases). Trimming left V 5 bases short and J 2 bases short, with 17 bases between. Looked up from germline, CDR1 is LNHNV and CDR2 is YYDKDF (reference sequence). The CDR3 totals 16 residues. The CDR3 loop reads CATSPPGRVLTDTQYF. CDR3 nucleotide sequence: TGTGCCACCAGCCCCCCTGGGAGAGTGCTCACAGATACGCAGTATTTT.

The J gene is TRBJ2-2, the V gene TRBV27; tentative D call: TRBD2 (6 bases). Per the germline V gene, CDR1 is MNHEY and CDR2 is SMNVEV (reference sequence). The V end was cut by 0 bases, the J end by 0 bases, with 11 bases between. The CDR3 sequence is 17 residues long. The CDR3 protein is CASSLSPASANTGELFF. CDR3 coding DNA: TGTGCCAGCAGTTTATCGCCGGCTAGCGCGAACACCGGGGAGCTGTTTTTT.